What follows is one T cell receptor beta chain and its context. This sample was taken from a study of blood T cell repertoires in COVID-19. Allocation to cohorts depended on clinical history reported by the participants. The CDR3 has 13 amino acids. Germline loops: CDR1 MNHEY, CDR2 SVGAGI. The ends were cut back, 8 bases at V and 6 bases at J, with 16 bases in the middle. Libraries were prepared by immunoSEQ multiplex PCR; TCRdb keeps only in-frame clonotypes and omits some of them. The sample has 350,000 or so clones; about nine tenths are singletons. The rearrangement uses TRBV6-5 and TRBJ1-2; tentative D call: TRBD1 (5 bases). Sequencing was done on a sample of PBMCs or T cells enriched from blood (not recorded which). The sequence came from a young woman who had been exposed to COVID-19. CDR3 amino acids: CASAQRSGNGYTF. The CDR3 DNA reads TGTGCCAGCGCACAACGCTCAGGGAATGGCTACACCTTC.